The rows below give T cell receptor beta chains drawn from one sample of a study of vaccination and CD4 T cells after COVID-19. Their antigens remain unidentified. One entry per CDR3 protein results from TCRdb running MiXCR on the PCR reads. The sample records more than 20,000 distinct CDR3 sequences, under 80% being singletons. Sequencing was carried out using CD4+ T cells from blood, cultured in vitro. All receptors derive from a human donor who had recovered from COVID-19. Both conserved end residues are part of each CDR3. The D gene is left open where the match is weak. Not every row has a clone size; where given, it reads once, few, many or a size class.

.,TRBV20-1,.,TRBJ1-1,TGCAGTGCTCTCGGTAAGGGGTGGAACACTGAAGCTTTCTTT,CSALGKGWNTEAFF
TRBD1,TRBV7-8,.,TRBJ1-2,TGTGCCAGCAGCCGACCCGGGACAGGGAACTATGGCTACACCTTC,CASSRPGTGNYGYTF
.,TRBV19,.,TRBJ2-7,TGTGCCAGTAGTCTAAGGTCTAGCGCGCCCTACGAGCAGTACTTC,CASSLRSSAPYEQYF
TRBD1,TRBV20-1,few,TRBJ1-5,TGCAGTGCTGCCCGACAGGGAGGGAGCAATCAGCCCCAGCATTTT,CSAARQGGSNQPQHF
.,TRBV20-1,few,TRBJ2-2,TGCAGTGCCCCTGGGACCAGGAACACCGGGGAGCTGTTTTTT,CSAPGTRNTGELFF
TRBD2,TRBV6-2/TRBV6-3,.,TRBJ2-2,TGTGCCAGCAGTCACCCCTTGGGGGGGGGCACCGGGGAGCTGTTTTTT,CASSHPLGGGTGELFF
.,TRBV6-1,.,TRBJ1-4,TGTGCCAGCAGTGAAGTGGTAAAACTGTTTTTT,CASSEVVKLFF
.,TRBV28,.,TRBJ1-1,TGTGCCAGCAGTTCCCCTCTTGGTCCGATGGGGGGCCTCATGAACACTGAAGCTTTCTTT,CASSSPLGPMGGLMNTEAFF
.,TRBV20-1,.,TRBJ2-5,TGCAGTGCTAGAGGTGGACGGACCCAAGAGACCCAGTACTTC,CSARGGRTQETQYF
.,TRBV28,.,TRBJ1-5,TGTGCCAGCAGTTTCCGCAGGGCTGGGGATCAGCCCCAGCATTTT,CASSFRRAGDQPQHF